What follows are 31 T cell receptor beta chains derived from one specimen sequenced in a study of cytomegalovirus exposure and HLA in healthy donors (TCRdb year 2017). The method behind the library was the immunoSEQ multiplex PCR assay. For the multiplex PCR, a mixture combining 60 forward primers for TCR Vbeta segments and 13 reverse primers for TCR Jbeta segments was used. This is the immuneACCESS table as TCRdb keeps it, with only in-frame sequences that have V and J called. A part of the clones is gone; compared with another copy, unresolved V genes explain less than half, and the rest is unexplained. This sample gives some 150,000 clones in total; around four fifths of them show up just once. The top ten constitute roughly 1.2% of the sample. The sample consisted of PBMCs. The receptor set was obtained from a woman aged 50 to 60 in good health and CMV-seronegative.

The CDR3 coding sequence is TGTGCCAGCAGCCCCCAACAGGGTTATAGCAATCAGCCCCAGCATTTT. It codes for CASSPQQGYSNQPQHF. The chain combines TRBV7-8 with TRBJ1-5, with a weak D call TRBD1 (6 bases). The germline V gene has CDR1 SGHVS and CDR2 FQNEAQ. V lost 5 bases to trimming and J lost 0 bases, with 14 bases between them. The CDR3 is made up of 16 amino acids.

V and J are TRBV7-2 and TRBJ2-7, with TRBD1 matching 8 bases. The CDR3 is 13 amino acids. The trim removed 3 bases at V and 3 bases at J, leaving 1 base unmatched. Germline V gene lookup returns CDR1 SGHTA and CDR2 FQGNSA. CDR3 residues: CASSFGQGYEQYF. The CDR3 bases are TGTGCCAGCAGCTTCGGACAGGGCTACGAGCAGTACTTC.

This sequence joins TRBV4-3 and TRBJ1-2; 7 bases are a match to TRBD1. Trimming removed 0 bases from V and 6 bases from J; junction bases left unmatched: 7. Germline values: CDR1 LGHNA, CDR2 YSLEER. The CDR3 contains 15 residues. The CDR3 DNA reads as TGCGCCAGCAGCCAAGATCCCGACAGGGAGGATGGCTACACCTTC. Its translation: CASSQDPDREDGYTF.

The chain joins TRBV18 to TRBJ2-2; D possibly corresponds to TRBD2 (5 bases). Trimming took 6 bases from V and 3 from J, leaving 11 bases between them. The CDR3 runs to 14 residues. CDR1 and CDR2 (germline): KGHSH, LQKENI. The CDR3 loop is CASSLLGDTGELFF. In DNA form, the CDR3 reads TGTGCCAGCTCTCTACTAGGAGACACCGGGGAGCTGTTTTTT.

This clone was picked up a small number of times. The chain uses TRBV6-5 and TRBJ2-2; D unclear. CDR3 length: 13 amino acids. CDR1 is MNHEY, CDR2 SVGAGI, per germline. V lost 5 bases and J lost 1, with 5 bases in between. DNA for the CDR3: TGTGCCAGCAGTCAATTGAACACCGGGGAGCTGTTTTTT. Its protein product is CASSQLNTGELFF.

This clone came up once. The chain joins TRBV5-1 to TRBJ1-2; 8 positions agree with TRBD1. CDR3 size: 14 residues. Looked up from germline, CDR1 is SGHRS and CDR2 is YFSETQ. The junction had 11 bases not matched to a gene; V was cut back by 3 bases and J by 10 bases. CDR3 in DNA: TGCGCCAGCAGCTCGACAGGGGACCTCCCTACCTACACCTTC. Translating gives CASSSTGDLPTYTF.

The chain is built from TRBV7-9 and TRBJ2-7; D gene ambiguous. The CDR3 sequence is 12 residues long. The V end was cut by 1 base, the J end by 6 bases, with 7 bases between. CDR1 and CDR2 from the germline V gene are SEHNR and FQNEAQ (reference sequence). CDR3 sequence (DNA): TGTGCCAGCAGCTTAGTTGGGCGCGAGCAGTACTTC. This sequence encodes CASSLVGREQYF.

This chain joins TRBV5-1 and TRBJ2-3; 7 bases map to TRBD2. V trimming: 3 bases; J trimming: 3 bases; junction bases outside the gene matches: 10. Germline V gives CDR1 SGHRS, CDR2 YFSETQ. This CDR3 spans 16 amino acids. The CDR3 reads CASSSLAALKTDTQYF. CDR3 DNA sequence: TGCGCCAGCAGCTCCCTAGCGGCCCTAAAAACAGATACGCAGTATTTT.

The rearrangement joins TRBV27 to TRBJ2-3; D is perhaps TRBD2 (6 bases). V gave up 6 bases and J gave up 2 bases, with 18 bases separating them. This CDR3 has 16 residues. Looked up from germline, CDR1 is MNHEY and CDR2 is SMNVEV (reference sequence). The CDR3 nucleotides read TGTGCCAGCAGACTGACTACCGGGAGCTACACAGATACGCAGTATTTT. This gives the protein CASRLTTGSYTDTQYF.

The J gene is TRBJ1-2, the V gene TRBV28; D remains unclear. Trimming cost V 3 bases and J 2 bases, with 13 bases left between them. The length of the CDR3 is 15 residues. CDR1 is MDHEN and CDR2 is SYDVKM in the germline V gene. The CDR3 DNA sequence: TGTGCCAGCAGTTTTAACGCCTTTGAGAACTATGGCTACACCTTC. Its translation is CASSFNAFENYGYTF.

The rearrangement uses TRBV7-9 and TRBJ2-5; tentative D call: TRBD1 (6 bases). The J call may be mistaken, given a closer DNA end match to TRBJ2-7. CDR3 length equals 13 residues. Germline CDR1 is SEHNR and CDR2 is FQNEAQ (reference sequence). The chain's CDR3 is CASSPRDIYEQYF. The CDR3 nucleotides read TGTGCCAGCAGCCCGAGGGACATCTACGAGCAGTACTTC.

The chain uses TRBV11-2 and TRBJ2-3, with TRBD2 matching over 16 bases. The J segment lost 5 bases and the V segment lost 5 bases, leaving 1 base of the junction unmatched. In germline, CDR1 is SGHAT, CDR2 FQNNGV. The CDR3 has 15 residues. The CDR3 sequence: CASSGTSGGVDTQYF. The DNA for the CDR3 is TGTGCCAGCAGCGGGACTAGCGGGGGGGTAGATACGCAGTATTTT.

The rearrangement uses TRBV5-6 and TRBJ1-1, with D maybe TRBD1 (5 bases). V lost 0 bases and J lost 10, with 10 bases in between. This CDR3 contains 12 residues. Per germline, CDR1 SGHDT and CDR2 YYEEEE. This chain's CDR3 is CASSLARVPAFF. The CDR3 DNA follows: TGTGCCAGCAGCTTGGCCAGGGTCCCAGCTTTCTTT.

This clone was observed a few times. This chain uses TRBV28 with TRBJ2-5, with 7 bases that match TRBD2. The V and J ends lost 6 bases and 5 bases, in that order; junction bases with no gene match: 18. Germline V gene lookup returns CDR1 MDHEN and CDR2 SYDVKM. The CDR3 loop spans 17 amino acids. CDR3 DNA sequence: TGTGCCAGCAGGGCTAGCGGCACGGGACTCACGGGGGAGACCCAGTACTTC. It is translated as CASRASGTGLTGETQYF.

V and J are TRBV5-1 and TRBJ2-3, with a possible D match to TRBD1 (6 bases). Germline V gives CDR1 SGHRS, CDR2 YFSETQ. CDR3 size: 14 residues. Between the trimmed V and J ends, which lost 7 bases and 6 bases, there was a span of 18 bases. CDR3 coding DNA: TGCGCCAGCTTCGGGGACACCCTAGGGGATACGCAGTATTTT. Protein sequence: CASFGDTLGDTQYF.

In DNA form, the CDR3 reads TGTGCCAGCACCTCTTACAATGAGCAGTTCTTC. Translating it yields CASTSYNEQFF. This rearrangement joins TRBV11-2 to TRBJ2-1; D uncertain. The CDR3 sequence is 11 residues long. Germline lookup yields CDR1 SGHAT and CDR2 FQNNGV. Between the trimmed V and J ends, which lost 7 bases and 4 bases, there was a span of 5 bases.

This chain uses TRBV9 with TRBJ2-7; 10 bases are shared with TRBD1. Germline assignment: CDR1 SGDLS and CDR2 YYNGEE. The CDR3 has 14 amino acids. Losses at the gene ends were 0 bases for V and 4 bases for J; bases not matched to a gene: 1. Written as DNA, the CDR3 is TGTGCCAGCAGCGTAGGGGACAGGGGATACGAGCAGTACTTC. This sequence encodes CASSVGDRGYEQYF.

The chain has TRBV6-4 and TRBJ2-1; TRBD1 might be the D (6 bases). V lost 6 bases and J lost 0, with 12 bases in between. Germline V gene lookup returns CDR1 MRHNA and CDR2 SNTAGT. CDR3 length equals 15 residues. CDR3 residues: CASSRQASSYNEQFF. Written as DNA, the CDR3 is TGTGCCAGCAGCCGACAGGCCAGCTCCTACAATGAGCAGTTCTTC.

About this clone itself: Other DNA variants within this sample encode the same CDR3. This chain links TRBV18 with TRBJ2-7; 7 bases align to TRBD1. CDR1 and CDR2 from the germline V gene are KGHSH and LQKENI. V trimming: 3 bases; J trimming: 0 bases; junction bases outside the gene matches: 5. The CDR3 runs 15 residues. CDR3 sequence (DNA): TGTGCCAGCTCACCCGGACAGGCCCACTCCTACGAGCAGTACTTC. Its translation: CASSPGQAHSYEQYF.

This clone was observed a few times. V and J are TRBV10-3 and TRBJ2-2; TRBD2 aligns across 7 bases. Trimming took 4 bases from V and 0 from J; bases not matched to a gene: 8. CDR1 is ENHRY, CDR2 SYGVKD, per germline. The CDR3 covers 17 residues. The CDR3 spells CAISALGTTANTGELFF. DNA of the CDR3: TGTGCCATCAGTGCCCTCGGGACTACAGCGAACACCGGGGAGCTGTTTTTT.

The CDR3: CASSQFDRGNQPQHF. CDR3 sequence (DNA): TGTGCCAGCAGCCAATTCGACAGGGGGAATCAGCCCCAGCATTTT. The chain uses TRBV7-9 and TRBJ1-5; 9 bases fit TRBD1. The CDR3 has 15 residues. Germline CDR1 SEHNR, CDR2 FQNEAQ (reference sequence). After removal of 5 bases from V and 4 bases from J, the junction contained 6 bases not matched to a gene.

V is TRBV30 and J is TRBJ1-2; D is uncertain. This CDR3 spans 15 amino acids. V lost 1 base to trimming and J lost 2 bases, with 14 bases between them. Germline loops: CDR1 GTSNPN, CDR2 SVGIG (reference sequence). The CDR3 DNA reads TGTGCCTGGAGTGCAACGACCGGGGAGAACTATGGCTACACCTTC. Protein: CAWSATTGENYGYTF.

The chain joins TRBV5-4 to TRBJ1-4, with TRBD1 matching 10 bases. Germline-derived CDR1 and CDR2 are SGHNT and YYREEE (reference sequence). V trimming: 0 bases; J trimming: 8 bases; junction bases outside the gene matches: 10. The CDR3 sequence is 17 residues long. CDR3 region: CASSLGDRGRLYEKLFF. CDR3 sequence (DNA): TGTGCCAGCAGCTTGGGGGACAGGGGAAGGTTGTACGAAAAACTGTTTTTT.

J is TRBJ1-2 and V is TRBV19, with a tentative D call TRBD1 (5 bases). Germline V gene data show CDR1 as LNHDA and CDR2 as SQIVND (reference sequence). V lost 3 bases to trimming and J lost 4 bases, with 12 bases between them. This CDR3 has 14 amino acids. For the CDR3, the DNA is TGTGCCAGTAGTATCCCCGGGGGTCCCTATGGCTACACCTTC. Its translation: CASSIPGGPYGYTF.

The rearrangement links TRBV30 to TRBJ1-2; TRBD1 might be the D (5 bases). Germline assignment: CDR1 GTSNPN and CDR2 SVGIG (reference sequence). Trimming stripped 3 bases from V and 8 bases from J, with 19 bases between. The CDR3 is 14 amino acids. CDR3 coding DNA: TGTGCCTGGAGGGCGGCAGATCTAGGGGAAGGCTACACCTTC. Translation: CAWRAADLGEGYTF.

The V call is TRBV28, the J call TRBJ2-2; 7 positions match TRBD2. Trimming removed 1 base from V and 5 bases from J; junction bases left unmatched: 4. The CDR3 length is 15 residues. CDR1 MDHEN and CDR2 SYDVKM come from the germline V gene. CDR3: CASSLLKAGTGELFF. The DNA for the CDR3 is TGTGCCAGCAGTTTATTAAAAGCGGGAACCGGGGAGCTGTTTTTT.

The chain recombines TRBV27 with TRBJ2-7, with 7 bases identical to TRBD1. Germline V gene data show CDR1 as MNHEY and CDR2 as SMNVEV (reference sequence). CDR3 length: 12 residues. V trimming: 6 bases; J trimming: 3 bases; junction bases outside the gene matches: 2. As DNA, the CDR3 is TGTGCCAGCAGGACAGGGATCTACGAGCAGTACTTC. This encodes CASRTGIYEQYF.

This chain links TRBV9 with TRBJ1-5; 7 nucleotides match TRBD1. CDR1 SGDLS and CDR2 YYNGEE come from the germline V gene. The CDR3 has 15 residues. J gave up 7 bases and V 3 bases, and 10 bases lay outside the gene matches. The CDR3 coding sequence is TGTGCCAGCAGCGCAACAGGGGTAGTGTGGCAGCCCCAGCATTTT. Translating it yields CASSATGVVWQPQHF.

The chain combines TRBV4-3 with TRBJ2-5; TRBD2 is a possible D gene (6 bases). CDR3 length equals 17 residues. The V end lost 0 bases, the J end lost 2 bases, and 16 bases lay between the germline ends. Germline-derived CDR1 and CDR2 are LGHNA and YSLEER. CDR3 protein: CASSQDGGPRSQETQYF. The CDR3 DNA follows: TGCGCCAGCAGCCAAGATGGAGGGCCAAGGTCTCAAGAGACCCAGTACTTC.

This clone was counted only a few times. The rearrangement uses TRBV29-1 and TRBJ1-2, with a weak D call TRBD1 (6 bases). The CDR3 contains 13 residues. Per germline, CDR1 SQVTM and CDR2 ANQGSEA. The V end lost 4 bases, the J end lost 2 bases, and 11 bases lay between the germline ends. Here the CDR3 reads CSVGGGINYGYTF. The DNA of the CDR3 is TGCAGCGTTGGGGGGGGCATAAACTATGGCTACACCTTC.

The J gene is TRBJ2-1, the V gene TRBV4-2; tentatively, D is TRBD2 (6 bases). Trimming pared 4 bases from V and 6 bases from J, leaving 16 bases between. The germline CDR1 and CDR2 sequences are LGHNA and YNFKEQ. The CDR3 runs to 15 residues. CDR3: CASSRTGTATNEQFF. In DNA, the CDR3 is TGTGCCAGCAGCCGTACCGGGACTGCTACCAATGAGCAGTTCTTC.